The present T cell receptor beta chain was sequenced within a study of Ad26.COV2.S vaccination and SARS-CoV-2 variants. Noted treatment: 15 to 20 received Ad26.COV2.S at low or high dose, single or two shots; about 5 received placebo; per-sample allocation not given. Sampling occurred on day 63 after the first vaccine or placebo injection. Assay used: immunoSEQ multiplex PCR; TCRdb lists only in-frame clones, some missing. The sample has roughly 500,000 clones; 87% are singletons. CDR3 length: 14 residues. In germline, CDR1 is SNHLY, CDR2 FYNNEI. V was cut by 8 bases and J by 1 base, with 14 bases left in between.

This chain connects TRBV2 to TRBJ2-5; perhaps TRBD1 as D (5 bases). The sequence was obtained from a person between 18 and 65 years old who received the Ad26.COV2.S COVID-19 vaccine or a placebo. Here the sequenced sample was peripheral blood, taken in a trial of Ad26.COV2.S vaccine versus placebo. DNA for the CDR3: TGTGCCAGCTGTACCCAGGGTCTCCAAGAGACCCAGTACTTC. Its protein product is CASCTQGLQETQYF.